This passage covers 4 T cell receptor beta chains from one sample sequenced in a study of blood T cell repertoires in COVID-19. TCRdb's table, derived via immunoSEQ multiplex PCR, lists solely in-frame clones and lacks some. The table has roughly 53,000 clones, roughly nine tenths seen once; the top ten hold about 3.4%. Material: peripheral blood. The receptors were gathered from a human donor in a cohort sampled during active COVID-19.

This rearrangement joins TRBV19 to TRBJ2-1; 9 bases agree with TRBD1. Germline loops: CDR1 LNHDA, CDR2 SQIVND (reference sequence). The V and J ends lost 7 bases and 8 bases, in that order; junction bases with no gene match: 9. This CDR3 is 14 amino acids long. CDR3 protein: CASTPQGANDEQFF. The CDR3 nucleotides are TGTGCCAGTACCCCACAGGGGGCTAACGATGAGCAGTTCTTC.

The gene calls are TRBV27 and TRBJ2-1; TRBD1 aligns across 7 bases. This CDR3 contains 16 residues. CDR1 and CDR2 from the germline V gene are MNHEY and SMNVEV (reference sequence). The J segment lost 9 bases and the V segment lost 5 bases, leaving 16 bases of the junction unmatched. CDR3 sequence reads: CASSPLWTGYGTEQFF. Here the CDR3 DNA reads TGTGCCAGCAGTCCTTTATGGACAGGTTACGGGACTGAGCAGTTCTTC.

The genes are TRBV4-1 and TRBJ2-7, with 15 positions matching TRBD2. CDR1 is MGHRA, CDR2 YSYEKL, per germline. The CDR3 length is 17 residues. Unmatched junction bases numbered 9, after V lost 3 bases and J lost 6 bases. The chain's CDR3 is CASSHRGLAGGPIEQYF. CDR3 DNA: TGCGCCAGCAGCCACCGAGGACTAGCGGGAGGGCCCATCGAGCAGTACTTC.

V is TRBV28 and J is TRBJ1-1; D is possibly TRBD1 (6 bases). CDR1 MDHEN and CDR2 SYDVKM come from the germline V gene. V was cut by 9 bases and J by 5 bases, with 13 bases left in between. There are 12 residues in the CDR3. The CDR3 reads CASRGGGTEAFF. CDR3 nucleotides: TGTGCCAGTAGGGGAGGGGGGACTGAAGCTTTCTTT.